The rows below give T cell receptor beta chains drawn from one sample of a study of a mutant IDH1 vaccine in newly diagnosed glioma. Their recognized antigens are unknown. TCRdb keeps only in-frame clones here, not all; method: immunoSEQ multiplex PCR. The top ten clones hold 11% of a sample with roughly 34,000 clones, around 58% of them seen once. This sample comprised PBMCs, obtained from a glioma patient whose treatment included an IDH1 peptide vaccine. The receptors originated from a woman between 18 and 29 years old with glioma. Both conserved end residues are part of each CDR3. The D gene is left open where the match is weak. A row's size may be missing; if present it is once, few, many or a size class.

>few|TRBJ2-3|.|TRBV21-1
CASSGPPGPPLDTQYF
TGTGCCAGCAGCGGACCCCCGGGACCACCACTGGATACGCAGTATTTT
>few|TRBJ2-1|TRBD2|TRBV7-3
CASSEGLAGVNEQFF
TGTGCCAGCAGCGAGGGACTAGCGGGAGTAAATGAGCAGTTCTTC
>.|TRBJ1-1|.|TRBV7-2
CASSLAGTEAFF
TGTGCCAGCAGCTTAGCCGGCACTGAAGCTTTCTTT
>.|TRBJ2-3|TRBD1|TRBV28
CATRDRDSSSTDTQYF
TGTGCCACCAGGGACAGGGATTCTTCTAGCACAGATACGCAGTATTTT
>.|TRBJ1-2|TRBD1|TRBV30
CASDRVLGGYTF
TGTGCCTCGGACAGGGTTTTAGGTGGCTACACCTTC
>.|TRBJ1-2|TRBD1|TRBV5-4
CASRARQGAGYTF
TGTGCCAGCAGAGCCCGACAGGGGGCTGGCTACACCTTC
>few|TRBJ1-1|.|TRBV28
CASSSRGATEAFF
TGTGCCAGCAGTTCCCGGGGGGCTACTGAAGCTTTCTTT
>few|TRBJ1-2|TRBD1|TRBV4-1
CASANEDRGYGYTF
TGCGCCAGCGCGAACGAGGACAGGGGCTATGGCTACACCTTC
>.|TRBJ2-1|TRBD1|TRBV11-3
CASSLTGDEQFF
TGTGCCAGCAGCTTAACAGGGGATGAGCAGTTCTTC
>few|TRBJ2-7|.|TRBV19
CASSYSSGSEQYF
TGTGCCAGTAGTTACAGTTCGGGCAGCGAGCAGTACTTC
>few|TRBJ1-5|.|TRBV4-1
CASSQDGTAYSNQPQHF
TGCGCCAGCAGCCAAGATGGAACAGCATATAGCAATCAGCCCCAGCATTTT
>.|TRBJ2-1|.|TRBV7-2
CASSLWANEQFF
TGTGCCAGCAGCTTATGGGCCAATGAGCAGTTCTTC
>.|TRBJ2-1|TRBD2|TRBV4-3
CASSQESLAGGQGSQVF
TGCGCCAGCAGCCAAGAATCGCTAGCGGGAGGGCAAGGGTCTCAGGTCTTC
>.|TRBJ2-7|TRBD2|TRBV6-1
CASTLGTSGGYEQYF
TGTGCCAGCACCCTTGGGACTAGCGGGGGCTACGAGCAGTACTTC
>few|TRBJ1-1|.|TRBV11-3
CASSSSGVGTEAFF
TGTGCCAGCAGCTCCTCAGGGGTTGGCACTGAAGCTTTCTTT
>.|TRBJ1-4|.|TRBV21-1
CASSQRDGDEKLFF
TGTGCCAGCAGCCAACGGGACGGAGATGAAAAACTGTTTTTT
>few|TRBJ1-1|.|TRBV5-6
CASSIGQNTEAFF
TGTGCCAGCAGCATAGGACAAAACACTGAAGCTTTCTTT
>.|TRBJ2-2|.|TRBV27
CASSAIPGELFF
TGTGCCAGCAGTGCGATCCCCGGGGAGCTGTTTTTT
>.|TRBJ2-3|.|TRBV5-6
CASSLVQRDTQYF
TGTGCCAGCAGCTTGGTACAGAGAGATACGCAGTATTTT
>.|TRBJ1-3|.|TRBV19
CASTSASRGNTIYF
TGTGCCAGTACCTCAGCCTCCCGGGGAAACACCATATATTTT
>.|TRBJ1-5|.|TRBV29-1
CSVVDRGEDQPQHF
TGCAGCGTTGTCGATAGGGGGGAGGATCAGCCCCAGCATTTT
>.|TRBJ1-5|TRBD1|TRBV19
CATNALGTGEGGWNQPQHF
TGTGCCACAAATGCCCTCGGGACAGGGGAGGGGGGCTGGAATCAGCCCCAGCATTTT
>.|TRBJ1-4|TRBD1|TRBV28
CASTTARQGAYNEKLFF
TGTGCCAGCACAACCGCTAGACAGGGGGCGTATAATGAAAAACTGTTTTTT
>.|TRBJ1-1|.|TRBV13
CASSPRAGEAFF
TGTGCCAGCAGCCCTAGGGCGGGAGAAGCTTTCTTT
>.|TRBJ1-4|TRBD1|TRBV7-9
CASSLAAGQYNEKLFF
TGTGCCAGCAGCTTGGCGGCGGGACAGTATAATGAAAAACTGTTTTTT